This T cell receptor beta chain was observed in a study of beta chain features in type 1 diabetes. The isolated RNA, all of it, was reverse transcribed, so expressed TCRB transcripts were what got sequenced. Assay: immunoSEQ multiplex PCR; the TCRdb copy retains only in-frame clones and omits some. The table includes under 950,000 clones, 15% to 20% detected once. This clone was recorded a few times. CDR3 length equals 13 residues. In germline, CDR1 is MDHEN, CDR2 SYDVKM. Trimming removed 7 bases from V and 6 bases from J, with 13 bases in between. The sample consisted of naive CD4+ T cells from blood. This rearrangement joins TRBV28 to TRBJ1-5; D not resolved. The source of this sequence is a woman between 18 and 29 years old in good health. As DNA, the CDR3 is TGTGCCAGCAAATCGCGCCTGTTTCAGCCCCAGCATTTT. Protein product: CASKSRLFQPQHF.